This is a list of T cell receptor beta chains from one sample in a study of blood T cell repertoires in COVID-19. TCRdb keeps only in-frame clones here, not all; method: immunoSEQ multiplex PCR. The sample lists approximately 69,000 clones, around 78% occurring once. The sequenced sample consisted of peripheral blood. The receptors originated from a woman older than 75 with acute or convalescent COVID-19. CDR3s include the opening cysteine and the closing phenylalanine or tryptophan. A D gene is named only where the DNA matches it firmly. Clone size is given for some rows only: seen once, a few or many times, or a class if the clone is expanded.

J gene | clone size | V gene | CDR3 length | D gene | CDR3 DNA | CDR3 protein
TRBJ2-7 | NA | TRBV30 | 14 | NA | TGTGCCTGGAGTGAGGGGGAGGGCTCCTACGAGCAGTACTTC | CAWSEGEGSYEQYF
TRBJ2-2 | NA | TRBV4-2 | 16 | NA | TGTGCCAGCAGCCAAGATCAACTAGCCAGCACCGGGGAGCTGTTTTTT | CASSQDQLASTGELFF
TRBJ2-3 | NA | TRBV6-1 | 16 | TRBD2 | TGTGCCAGCAGTGTAGGGAGGGCCTGGAGCACAGATACGCAGTATTTT | CASSVGRAWSTDTQYF
TRBJ1-1 | NA | TRBV5-1 | 14 | NA | TGCGCCAGCAGCTTTGAAGGGGTGAACACTGAAGCTTTCTTT | CASSFEGVNTEAFF
TRBJ2-7 | few | TRBV4-1 | 14 | NA | TGCGCCAGCAGCCAACCCGGGACGGGGGTCGAGCAGTACTTC | CASSQPGTGVEQYF
TRBJ1-2 | NA | TRBV27 | 16 | TRBD1 | TGTGCCAGCAGCCCAAGCTCGGCTCAGGGGGTAAATGGCTACACCTTC | CASSPSSAQGVNGYTF
TRBJ2-1 | NA | TRBV19 | 14 | NA | TGTGCCAGTAGTCCTGGAGGGGGGGTCAATGAGCAGTTCTTC | CASSPGGGVNEQFF
TRBJ1-2 | NA | TRBV5-1 | 14 | NA | TGCGCCAGCAGCCGGGACACTGCTAACTATGGCTACACCTTC | CASSRDTANYGYTF
TRBJ1-4 | few | TRBV6-5 | 14 | TRBD1 | TGTGCCACCGGAGAGGGGACAGGGGATGAAAAACTGTTTTTT | CATGEGTGDEKLFF
TRBJ2-1 | NA | TRBV11-2 | 16 | TRBD2 | TGTGCCAGCAGCTTAGGGATTGGAGCGGGGGGGATAAAGCAGTTCTTC | CASSLGIGAGGIKQFF
TRBJ1-2 | NA | TRBV11-3 | 14 | NA | TGTGCCAGCAGCTCCCTGGGCCTTAACTATGGCTACACCTTC | CASSSLGLNYGYTF
TRBJ2-7 | NA | TRBV30 | 17 | NA | TGTGCCTGGAAGCCGCAGTGGGGGGAGGCCCTTTCCTACGAGCAGTACTTC | CAWKPQWGEALSYEQYF
TRBJ1-3 | NA | TRBV27 | 15 | NA | TGTGCCAGCAGTCCACAGACCCCCATTGGAAACACCATATATTTT | CASSPQTPIGNTIYF
TRBJ2-5 | NA | TRBV12-3/TRBV12-4 | 13 | NA | TGTGCCAGCAGTCCCGGGGGGCTGGAGACCCAGTACTTC | CASSPGGLETQYF
TRBJ1-4 | NA | TRBV5-1 | 16 | TRBD1 | TGCGCCAGCAGCTTCGGACAGGGTGGCGCTAATGAAAAACTGTTTTTT | CASSFGQGGANEKLFF
TRBJ2-7 | NA | TRBV10-3 | 12 | NA | TGTGCCATCGGCAATTCGGGGTCCGAGCAGTACTTC | CAIGNSGSEQYF
TRBJ2-1 | few | TRBV11-1 | 12 | NA | TGTGCCAGCAGCTTCGGACAGTTGATACAGTTCTTC | CASSFGQLIQFF
TRBJ2-5 | NA | TRBV19 | 15 | NA | TGTGCCAGTAGTATAGTTCCCAGGGTTGTGGAGACCCAGTACTTC | CASSIVPRVVETQYF
TRBJ2-6 | NA | TRBV3-1/TRBV3-2 | 16 | NA | TGTGCCAGCAGCCAAGATTGGCGGTCTGGGGCCAACGTCCTGACTTTC | CASSQDWRSGANVLTF
TRBJ2-1 | NA | TRBV30 | 18 | TRBD1 | TGTGCCTGGGCCCCGACAGGGCGTCCCTATAGCTCCTACAATGAGCAGTTCTTC | CAWAPTGRPYSSYNEQFF
TRBJ2-3 | NA | TRBV18 | 16 | TRBD2 | TGTGCCAGCTCACCACAGGGACTAGCGGGGAGGCATACGCAGTATTTT | CASSPQGLAGRHTQYF
TRBJ2-1 | NA | TRBV7-3 | 15 | TRBD2 | TGTGCCAGCAGCTCTGGACTAGACGCTTACAATGAGCAGTTCTTC | CASSSGLDAYNEQFF
TRBJ2-2 | NA | TRBV5-1 | 14 | NA | TGCGCCAGCAGAGCTCAGGGGAAAACCGGGGAGCTGTTTTTT | CASRAQGKTGELFF
TRBJ1-1 | few | TRBV27 | 15 | NA | TGTGCCAGCAGTTACCAGGGCACAATGAACACTGAAGCTTTCTTT | CASSYQGTMNTEAFF
TRBJ1-1 | NA | TRBV6-5 | 16 | TRBD1 | TGTGCCAGCAGTTACCGACCGGGACAGGGCGGCACTGAAGCTTTCTTT | CASSYRPGQGGTEAFF
TRBJ2-1 | NA | TRBV4-2 | 15 | TRBD1 | TGTGCCAGCAGCCAAGGGACAGGGGACTCCAATGAGCAGTTCTTC | CASSQGTGDSNEQFF
TRBJ1-2 | NA | TRBV6-5 | 15 | NA | TGTGCCTCAGACAACCATGATACAGGCGACTATGGCTACACCTTC | CASDNHDTGDYGYTF
TRBJ2-5 | NA | TRBV30 | 13 | NA | TGTGCCTGGGGGTCCCGCAGGTTAGAGACCCAGTACTTC | CAWGSRRLETQYF
TRBJ1-2 | once | TRBV19 | 15 | NA | TGTGCCAGTAGTAAAGCGTCAGGGGTGGTCTATGGCTACACCTTC | CASSKASGVVYGYTF
TRBJ1-5 | NA | TRBV12-3/TRBV12-4 | 13 | NA | TGTGCCAGCCTACAAGGGGCAAATCAGCCCCAGCATTTT | CASLQGANQPQHF
TRBJ1-5 | NA | TRBV27 | 17 | NA | TGTGCCAGCAGTTTACGGTTCTCGGGGAACCGCAATCAGCCCCAGCATTTT | CASSLRFSGNRNQPQHF
TRBJ2-3 | NA | TRBV27 | 13 | NA | TGTGCCAGCAGTTTAGTCTACACAGATACGCAGTATTTT | CASSLVYTDTQYF
TRBJ1-6 | NA | TRBV6-1 | 13 | NA | TGTGCCAGCAACAACCTACCGGGATCCTTCCTCCACTTT | CASNNLPGSFLHF
TRBJ2-2 | NA | TRBV6-1 | 14 | NA | TGTGCCAGCAGTGAACTAGAGCCCTCCGGGGAGCTGTTTTTT | CASSELEPSGELFF
TRBJ2-2 | few | TRBV14 | 15 | TRBD1 | TGTGCCAGCTCACTAGGGGGCGGCGGGACCGGGGAGCTGTTTTTT | CASSLGGGGTGELFF
TRBJ2-7 | NA | TRBV5-1 | 11 | NA | TGCGCCAGCAGCGCGTCCTACGAGCAGTACTTC | CASSASYEQYF
TRBJ1-1 | NA | TRBV19 | 13 | NA | TGTGCCAGTAGTGGGCAGGTTGGGACTGAAGCTTTCTTT | CASSGQVGTEAFF
TRBJ2-3 | NA | TRBV5-1 | 18 | TRBD2 | TGCGCCAGCAGCTCCGGGAATACACTAGCGGGAAGCACAGATACGCAGTATTTT | CASSSGNTLAGSTDTQYF
TRBJ1-5 | NA | TRBV2 | 13 | TRBD1 | TGTGCCACTATGGACAGGCGAGATCAGCCCCAGCATTTT | CATMDRRDQPQHF
TRBJ2-1 | NA | TRBV19 | 17 | TRBD2 | TGTGCCAGTAGGTTAGCGGGAGTCCTGAGCTCCTACAATGAGCAGTTCTTC | CASRLAGVLSSYNEQFF
TRBJ2-5 | once | TRBV10-3 | 16 | TRBD2 | TGTGCCATCAGGCCGGGCAGCGGGAGGGGTCAAGAGACCCAGTACTTC | CAIRPGSGRGQETQYF
TRBJ2-1 | NA | TRBV7-9 | 14 | NA | TGTGCCAGCAGCTCGATCGAGACTGGGAATGAGCAGTTCTTC | CASSSIETGNEQFF
TRBJ1-3 | few | TRBV9 | 16 | NA | TGTGCCAGCAGCCCACACCAGTCTATAGCGGGAAACACCATATATTTT | CASSPHQSIAGNTIYF
TRBJ2-5 | NA | TRBV24-1 | 13 | NA | TGTGCCACCAGTAGGCCGGAGAGGGAGACCCAGTACTTC | CATSRPERETQYF
TRBJ1-1 | NA | TRBV7-6 | 13 | NA | TGTGCCAGCAGCCTCGCCTATAACACTGAAGCTTTCTTT | CASSLAYNTEAFF
TRBJ1-2 | NA | TRBV29-1 | 14 | NA | TGCAGCGTTGCCGGCACGGGGGGAAATTATGGCTACACCTTC | CSVAGTGGNYGYTF
TRBJ2-1 | NA | TRBV5-4 | 15 | TRBD2 | TGTGCCAGCAGCCCCCCAGCGGGACTCTACAATGAGCAGTTCTTC | CASSPPAGLYNEQFF
TRBJ1-5 | NA | TRBV12-3/TRBV12-4 | 11 | NA | TGTGCCAGCAGCGGAGGTCAGCCCCAGCATTTT | CASSGGQPQHF
TRBJ1-2 | NA | TRBV4-2 | 15 | TRBD1 | TGTGCCAGCAGCTCTCGGACAGGAGAATCCTTTGGCTACACCTTC | CASSSRTGESFGYTF
TRBJ2-5 | few | TRBV12-5 | 17 | TRBD2 | TGTGCTAGTCAGGAGCCGGGACTAGCGGGACCGACGGCGACCCAGTACTTC | CASQEPGLAGPTATQYF
TRBJ1-4 | NA | TRBV7-9 | 14 | TRBD1 | TGTGCCAGCAGCTCCGACAGGGGGCGCGAAAAACTGTTTTTT | CASSSDRGREKLFF
TRBJ1-2 | NA | TRBV5-1 | 14 | TRBD1 | TGCGCCAGCAGCTCGACAGGGGGCAACTATGGCTACACCTTC | CASSSTGGNYGYTF
TRBJ1-6 | few | TRBV2 | 15 | NA | TGTGCCAGCAGTGAAAGGGAATCGGGGAATTCACCCCTCCACTTT | CASSERESGNSPLHF
TRBJ1-4 | NA | TRBV3-1/TRBV3-2 | 16 | NA | TGTGCCAGCAGCCAAGGCCGACTTGCAACTAATGAAAAACTGTTTTTT | CASSQGRLATNEKLFF
TRBJ1-5 | NA | TRBV7-2 | 14 | NA | TGTGCCAGCAGCCTAACAAGGGGAAATCAGCCCCAGCATTTT | CASSLTRGNQPQHF